Listed below are T cell receptor beta chains from one sample, sequenced in a study of radiation and T cells in renal cell carcinoma. TCRdb's copy holds only in-frame clones and misses some; the assay was immunoSEQ multiplex PCR. The table records over 35,000 clones, roughly 80% of them present only once. The source material was blood, sampled from a patient whose treatment included radiotherapy and nephrectomy. Receptors originate from an older woman with renal cell carcinoma. Each CDR3 is given with its conserved first and last residue. The order of the fields is CDR3 protein, CDR3 DNA, clone size, J gene, V gene, D gene. D genes are given only for firm matches. Part of the rows lack a size; the others show once, few, many or a class for expanded clones.

CDR3 protein: CASSKTDTYEQYF; CDR3 DNA: TGTGCCAGCAGCAAGACAGATACCTACGAGCAGTACTTC; clone size: .; J gene: TRBJ2-7; V gene: TRBV21-1; D gene: .
CDR3 protein: CASSGDSDTQYF; CDR3 DNA: TGTGCCAGCAGCGGAGACAGCGATACGCAGTATTTT; clone size: .; J gene: TRBJ2-3; V gene: TRBV9; D gene: .
CDR3 protein: CASSLGGGESGELFF; CDR3 DNA: TGTGCCAGCAGCCTCGGAGGGGGGGAGAGCGGGGAGCTGTTTTTT; clone size: few; J gene: TRBJ2-2; V gene: TRBV6-5; D gene: .
CDR3 protein: CASSQVGDYTDTQYF; CDR3 DNA: TGCGCCAGCAGCCAAGTAGGGGACTACACAGATACGCAGTATTTT; clone size: .; J gene: TRBJ2-3; V gene: TRBV4-1; D gene: TRBD2
CDR3 protein: CASSDRSEQFF; CDR3 DNA: TGTGCCAGCAGTGACCGTTCGGAGCAGTTCTTC; clone size: .; J gene: TRBJ2-1; V gene: TRBV2; D gene: .
CDR3 protein: CASSLTSGRTIDNEQFF; CDR3 DNA: TGTGCCAGCAGCTTGACTAGCGGGCGAACCATCGACAATGAGCAGTTCTTC; clone size: .; J gene: TRBJ2-1; V gene: TRBV5-4; D gene: TRBD2
CDR3 protein: CASSLGAGQGVRGETQYF; CDR3 DNA: TGTGCCAGCAGCTTGGGCGCGGGACAGGGGGTGAGAGGGGAGACCCAGTACTTC; clone size: .; J gene: TRBJ2-5; V gene: TRBV5-6; D gene: TRBD1
CDR3 protein: CASSPGAGVNTEAFF; CDR3 DNA: TGCGCCAGCAGCCCCGGCGCGGGGGTGAACACTGAAGCTTTCTTT; clone size: .; J gene: TRBJ1-1; V gene: TRBV4-1; D gene: .
CDR3 protein: CASSRTGRTDTQYF; CDR3 DNA: TGTGCCAGCAGCCGGACGGGAAGGACAGATACGCAGTATTTT; clone size: .; J gene: TRBJ2-3; V gene: TRBV7-3; D gene: .
CDR3 protein: CASQARTGADYNEQFF; CDR3 DNA: TGTGCCAGTCAGGCCCGGACAGGGGCCGATTACAATGAGCAGTTCTTC; clone size: .; J gene: TRBJ2-1; V gene: TRBV18; D gene: TRBD1
CDR3 protein: CASSRKGIGEKLFF; CDR3 DNA: TGTGCCAGCAGCCGGAAGGGGATAGGGGAAAAACTGTTTTTT; clone size: .; J gene: TRBJ1-4; V gene: TRBV27; D gene: .
CDR3 protein: CASSLPTSGSTDTQYF; CDR3 DNA: TGTGCCAGCAGCTTACCGACTAGCGGTAGCACAGATACGCAGTATTTT; clone size: .; J gene: TRBJ2-3; V gene: TRBV5-6; D gene: TRBD2
CDR3 protein: CASNGGGVETQYF; CDR3 DNA: TGTGCCAGTAACGGGGGCGGGGTAGAGACCCAGTACTTC; clone size: once; J gene: TRBJ2-5; V gene: TRBV19; D gene: .
CDR3 protein: CASSLAPGGQGEQYF; CDR3 DNA: TGTGCCAGCAGCTTAGCACCAGGGGGGCAGGGCGAGCAGTACTTC; clone size: .; J gene: TRBJ2-7; V gene: TRBV7-9; D gene: .